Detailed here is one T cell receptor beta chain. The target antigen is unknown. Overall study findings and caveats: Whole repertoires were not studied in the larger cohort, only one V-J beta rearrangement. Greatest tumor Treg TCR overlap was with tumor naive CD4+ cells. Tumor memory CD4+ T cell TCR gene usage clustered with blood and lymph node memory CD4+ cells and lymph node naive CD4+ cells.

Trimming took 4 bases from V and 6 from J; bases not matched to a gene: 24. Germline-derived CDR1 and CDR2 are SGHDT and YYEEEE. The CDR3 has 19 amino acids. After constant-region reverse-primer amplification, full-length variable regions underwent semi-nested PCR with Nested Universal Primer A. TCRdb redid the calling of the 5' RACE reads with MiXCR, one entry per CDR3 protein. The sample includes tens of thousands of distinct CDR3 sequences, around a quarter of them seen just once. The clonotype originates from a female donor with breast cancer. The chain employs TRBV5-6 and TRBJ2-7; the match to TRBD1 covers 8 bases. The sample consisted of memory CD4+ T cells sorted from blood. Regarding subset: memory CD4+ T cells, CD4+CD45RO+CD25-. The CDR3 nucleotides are TGTGCCAGCAGCAATTGGGGGCGAGATCAGGACAGGGAGTTTTTCGAGCAGTACTTC. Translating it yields CASSNWGRDQDREFFEQYF.